The next 4 T cell receptor beta chains were all read from a single sample in a study of blood T cell repertoires in COVID-19. Profiled with immunoSEQ multiplex PCR; TCRdb holds only in-frame clones, not every one. The repertoire includes hundreds of thousands of clones, around four fifths of them detected once, and approximately 2.6% sits in the top ten. The sequencing sample was made of peripheral blood. These receptors all come from a woman aged 70 to 79 with active or convalescent COVID-19.

The CDR3 region is CAWGFPGSGNTIYF. CDR3 bases: TGTGCCTGGGGCTTCCCCGGCTCTGGAAACACCATATATTTT. The J gene is TRBJ1-3, the V gene TRBV30; D not certain. Trimming removed 5 bases from V and 0 bases from J, with 11 bases in between. This CDR3 is 14 amino acids long. Germline V lookup: CDR1 GTSNPN, CDR2 SVGIG (reference sequence).

V gene TRBV3-1 (or the pseudogene TRBV3-2) combines with J gene TRBJ1-1; 9 bases map to TRBD1. The ends lost 1 base at V and 4 bases at J; junction bases unmatched: 10. CDR3 length equals 17 residues. Looked up from germline, CDR1 is LGHDT and CDR2 is YNNKEL (reference sequence). The CDR3 protein is CASSQARQGVGRTEAFF. The CDR3 DNA is TGTGCCAGCAGCCAAGCGCGACAGGGGGTAGGTCGCACTGAAGCTTTCTTT.

The chain couples TRBV7-3 to TRBJ1-2; weak D call: TRBD1 (6 bases). Germline loops: CDR1 SGHTA, CDR2 FQGTGA. The CDR3 covers 14 residues. Trimming removed 5 bases from V and 4 bases from J, with 14 bases in between. The CDR3 nucleotides are TGTGCCAGCAGCCCACGACAGGCGCTCTATGGCTACACCTTC. Translation gives CASSPRQALYGYTF. Based on the CDR3 plus reference TRBV7-3 and TRBJ1-2, the full variable domain is GAGVSQTPSNKVTEKGKYVELRCDPISGHTALYWYRQSLGQGPEFLIYFQGTGAADDSGLPNDRFFAVRPEGSVSTLKIQRTERGDSAVYLCASSPRQALYGYTFGSGTRLTVV.

The chain recombines TRBV29-1 with TRBJ2-7; D gene uncertain. There are 10 residues in the CDR3. The V gene's germline CDR1 is SQVTM and CDR2 ANQGSEA. Trimming took off 4 bases at V and 4 bases at J, with 5 bases between the two ends. In DNA, the CDR3 is TGCAGCGTTGGTGAGTACGAGCAGTACTTC. Its protein product is CSVGEYEQYF.